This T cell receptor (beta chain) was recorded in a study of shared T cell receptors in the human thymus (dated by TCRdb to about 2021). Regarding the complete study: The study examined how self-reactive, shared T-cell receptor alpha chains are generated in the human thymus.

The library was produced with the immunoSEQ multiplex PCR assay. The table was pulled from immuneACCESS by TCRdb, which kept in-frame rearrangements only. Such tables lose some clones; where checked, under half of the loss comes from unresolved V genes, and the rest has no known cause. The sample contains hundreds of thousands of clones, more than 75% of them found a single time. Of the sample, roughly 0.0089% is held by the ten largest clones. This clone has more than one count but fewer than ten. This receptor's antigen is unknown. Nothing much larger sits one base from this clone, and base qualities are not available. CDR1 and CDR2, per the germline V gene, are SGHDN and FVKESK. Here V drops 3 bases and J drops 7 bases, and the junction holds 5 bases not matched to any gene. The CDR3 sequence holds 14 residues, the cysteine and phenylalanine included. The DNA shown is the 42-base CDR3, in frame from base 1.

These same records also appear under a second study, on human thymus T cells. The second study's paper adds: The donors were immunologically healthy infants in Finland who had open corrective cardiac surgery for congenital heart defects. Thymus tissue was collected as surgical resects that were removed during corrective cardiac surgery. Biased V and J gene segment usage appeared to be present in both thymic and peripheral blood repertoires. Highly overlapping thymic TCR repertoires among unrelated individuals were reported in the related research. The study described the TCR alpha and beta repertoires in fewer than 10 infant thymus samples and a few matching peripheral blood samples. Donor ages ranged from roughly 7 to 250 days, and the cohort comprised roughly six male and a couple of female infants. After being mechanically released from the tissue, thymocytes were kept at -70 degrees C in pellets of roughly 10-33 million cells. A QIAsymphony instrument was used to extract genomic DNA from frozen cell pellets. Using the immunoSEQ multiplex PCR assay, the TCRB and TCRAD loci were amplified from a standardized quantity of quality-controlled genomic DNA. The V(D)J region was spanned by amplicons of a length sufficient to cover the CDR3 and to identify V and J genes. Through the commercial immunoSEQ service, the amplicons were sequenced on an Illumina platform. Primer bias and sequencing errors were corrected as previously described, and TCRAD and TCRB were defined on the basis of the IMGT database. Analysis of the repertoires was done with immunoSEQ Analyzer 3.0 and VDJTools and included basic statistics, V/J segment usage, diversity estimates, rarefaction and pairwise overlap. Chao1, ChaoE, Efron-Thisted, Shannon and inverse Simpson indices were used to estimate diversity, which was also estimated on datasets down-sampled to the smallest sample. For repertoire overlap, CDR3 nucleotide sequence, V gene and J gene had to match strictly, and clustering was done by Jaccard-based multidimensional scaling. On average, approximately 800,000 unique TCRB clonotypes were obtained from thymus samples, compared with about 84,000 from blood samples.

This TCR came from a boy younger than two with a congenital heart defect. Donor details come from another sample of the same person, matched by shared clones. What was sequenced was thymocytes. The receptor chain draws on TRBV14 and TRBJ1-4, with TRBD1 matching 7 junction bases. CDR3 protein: CASSQTGNTEKLFF. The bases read TGTGCCAGCAGCCAGACAGGGAATACTGAAAAACTGTTTTTT.